The 18 T cell receptor beta chains in this list originate from one sample, sequenced in a study of tumor-infiltrating lymphocytes in primary liver carcinoma. Germline DNA was also extracted, with blood RNA taken from unsorted whole blood. Total RNA amounting to approximately 460 ng was the source from which TCR beta cDNA was made with a constant-region primer. Investigators got TCR beta libraries out of three nested multiplex PCR rounds, done with slightly modified ARM-PCR. TRBV1-TRBV30 forward primers paired with a C-beta reverse primer drove the first two PCR rounds, roughly 10 cycles each. One entry per CDR3 protein, called by TCRdb with MiXCR from the multiplex PCR reads. The sample gives 250,000 to 400,000 distinct CDR3 sequences, 65% of which show up once; approximately 9% is in the top ten. The sample comprised peripheral blood. All receptors come from a man aged 35 to 55 with primary liver carcinoma and hepatitis B virus infection.

There are a few counts of this clonotype. This chain uses TRBV28 with TRBJ2-5; 7 nucleotides align to TRBD1. This CDR3 contains 16 residues. Per germline, CDR1 MDHEN and CDR2 SYDVKM. Unmatched junction bases numbered 10, after V lost 3 bases and J lost 3 bases. This chain's CDR3 is CASSFLHRGGEETQYF. CDR3 DNA sequence: TGTGCCAGCAGTTTCCTCCACCGAGGGGGCGAAGAGACCCAGTACTTC.

In the case of this clonotype: Relative to the germline gene, one junction end is altered; a read error may explain this. The rearrangement links TRBV5-1 to TRBJ2-7; 8 bases are a match to TRBD2. The CDR3 runs 13 residues. CDR1 SGHRS and CDR2 YFSETQ come from the germline V gene. CDR3 region: CASSLLAGTGRDF. The CDR3 coding sequence is TGCGCCAGCAGCTTATTAGCGGGAACAGGGAGGGACTTC.

Worth noting for this clonotype: This could be a read error, since a much larger clone is one nucleotide away. Given the absence of the conserved phenylalanine or tryptophan at the CDR3 end, a read error is likely. The V gene is TRBV12-3 or TRBV12-4, the J gene TRBJ2-7; 8 nucleotides align to TRBD1. The CDR3 extends over 14 amino acids. V lost 7 bases, J lost 5 bases, and 10 bases stayed unmatched. The CDR3: CASTLGQGSNEQYY. The CDR3 DNA reads as TGTGCCAGCACCTTAGGACAGGGTAGCAACGAGCAGTACTAC.

In this sample, this clonotype turned up once. Given a much more abundant clone one base away, this may be a read error. This chain joins TRBV29-1 and TRBJ2-1; a possible D gene is TRBD1 (6 bases). The CDR3 consists of 12 residues. V shed 6 bases and J shed 7 bases, with 13 bases lying between them. CDR1 is SQVTM, CDR2 ANQGSEA, per germline. This CDR3 reads CSVITGTNEQFF. The CDR3 bases are TGCAGCGTAATTACCGGGACAAATGAGCAGTTCTTC.

Details on this clonotype: Just one base apart from a much larger clone, this may be a read error. The V call is TRBV4-2, the J call TRBJ1-1; TRBD1 aligns across 11 bases. CDR1 LGHNA and CDR2 YNFKEQ come from the germline V gene. V lost 8 bases and J lost 0; bases outside the gene matches: 2. There are 14 residues in the CDR3. CDR3 nucleotides: TGTGCCAGCTCGGGACAGGGGGTGAACACTGAAGCTTTCTTT. It encodes CASSGQGVNTEAFF.

This clonotype showed up many times. The gene calls are TRBV5-1 and TRBJ2-2; D not certain. CDR1 SGHRS and CDR2 YFSETQ come from the germline V gene. Trimming cost V 1 base and J 0 bases, with 7 bases left between them. The CDR3 is 15 residues long. Here the CDR3 DNA reads TGCGCCAGCAGCTTGAGTCCCTCGAACACCGGGGAGCTGTTTTTT. This gives the protein CASSLSPSNTGELFF. Filled out from reference TRBV5-1 and TRBJ2-2, the complete variable domain reads KAGVTQTPRYLIKTRGQQVTLSCSPISGHRSVSWYQQTPGQGLQFLFEYFSETQRNKGNFPGRFSGRQFSNSRSEMNVSTLELGDSALYLCASSLSPSNTGELFFGEGSRLTVL.

The CDR3: CASSYSMTGIYAGELFF. CDR3 in DNA: TGTGCCAGCAGTTACTCGATGACAGGGATTTACGCCGGGGAGCTGTTTTTT. The chain carries TRBV6-5 and TRBJ2-2; 7 bases agree with TRBD1. V was pared by 0 bases and J by 6 bases, with 10 bases of the junction left unmatched. CDR1 and CDR2 (germline): MNHEY, SVGAGI. This CDR3 spans 17 amino acids.

This clonotype was counted only a few times. The chain is built from TRBV12-3 or TRBV12-4 and TRBJ2-7; possibly TRBD1 or TRBD2 for D (5 bases each). CDR3 length: 14 amino acids. Trimming removed 0 bases from V and 3 bases from J, with 9 bases in between. The DNA of the CDR3 is TGTGCCAGCAGTTTAGCGCGTGGGGGCTACGAGCAGTACTTC. Protein: CASSLARGGYEQYF.

The chain is built from TRBV7-8 and TRBJ1-5; 9 bases line up with TRBD1. J gave up 5 bases and V 4 bases, and 6 bases lay outside the gene matches. The germline V gene encodes CDR1 SGHVS and CDR2 FQNEAQ. The CDR3 is made up of 15 amino acids. CDR3 in DNA: TGTGCCAGCAGCTCAGGGACAGGGTCTGATCAGCCCCAGCATTTT. Its protein product is CASSSGTGSDQPQHF.

About this clonotype: Its ends do not fully match the called genes, so a read error is possible. V gene TRBV14 combines with J gene TRBJ2-3, with 8 bases aligning to TRBD2. Per germline, CDR1 SGHDN and CDR2 FVKESK. The CDR3 is 16 residues long. The CDR3 bases are TGTGCCAGCAGCCGATCAGGACTAGCACTCACAGATATGCAGTATTTT. Protein: CASSRSGLALTDMQYF.

The chain joins TRBV28 to TRBJ2-1; 11 bases agree with TRBD1. CDR1 and CDR2 from the germline V gene are MDHEN and SYDVKM. The junction had 6 bases not matched to a gene; V was cut back by 1 base and J by 7 bases. The CDR3 runs 16 residues. The CDR3 DNA reads TGTGCCAGCAGTTTATACATTGGACAGGGGGCTAATGAGCAGTTCTTC. It yields the protein CASSLYIGQGANEQFF.

The sample holds many counts of this clonotype. Compared with germline, one end of the junction differs, possibly owing to a read error. The chain carries TRBV5-5 and TRBJ2-7; 8 nucleotides line up with TRBD1. The CDR3 spans 16 residues. Per the germline V gene, CDR1 is SGHKS and CDR2 is YYEKEE (reference sequence). This chain's CDR3 is CASSLGWTGRSYEQYF. CDR3 nucleotide sequence: TGTGCCAGCAGTTTGGGGTGGACAGGGCGTTCCTACGAGCAGTACTTC.

The chain employs TRBV5-1 and TRBJ1-2, with TRBD1 as a possible D gene (5 bases). Germline-derived CDR1 and CDR2 are SGHRS and YFSETQ. The CDR3 runs 14 residues. Trimming removed 1 base at V and 9 bases at J, with 16 bases between. The CDR3 DNA reads TGCGCCAGCAGCTTGTGGGGCGCCGGGGATAGCTACACCTTC. Its translation: CASSLWGAGDSYTF.

The CDR3 DNA follows: TGTGCCAGCACCTTCGAACTAAACACCATATATTTT. It yields the protein CASTFELNTIYF. The chain recombines TRBV6-6 with TRBJ1-3; no definite D call. Germline V gene data show CDR1 as MNHNY and CDR2 as SVGAGI (reference sequence). Trimming stripped 7 bases from V and 6 bases from J, with 10 bases between. CDR3 length: 12 amino acids.

This clonotype appeared a single time. Relative to the germline gene, one junction end is altered; a read error may explain this. The V and J genes are TRBV4-1 and TRBJ2-4; D perhaps matches TRBD2 (6 bases). The CDR3 has 15 amino acids. Germline V lookup: CDR1 MGHRA, CDR2 YSYEKL. CDR3 region: CVSSQQGLGKNVQYF. The DNA of the CDR3 is TGCGTCAGCAGCCAGCAGGGACTGGGCAAAAACGTTCAGTACTTC.

In the case of this clonotype: A much larger clone sits a single nucleotide away, making a read error possible. V is TRBV6-2 or TRBV6-3 and J is TRBJ1-5; D uncertain. Germline assignment: CDR1 MNHEY and CDR2 SVGEGT. V was clipped by 7 bases and J by 0 bases, with 13 bases between them. The CDR3 has 15 amino acids. CDR3 coding DNA: TGTGCCAGCACCATGGGCGGCTATAGCAATCAGCCCCAGCATTTT. As protein: CASTMGGYSNQPQHF.

Note on this clonotype: A much larger clone sits a single nucleotide away, making a read error possible. The conserved phenylalanine or tryptophan normally closing the CDR3 is absent here, so this likely arose from a read error. V is TRBV6-1 and J is TRBJ1-2, with 7 bases that match TRBD1. Germline V gene data show CDR1 as MNHNS and CDR2 as SASEGT. The CDR3 contains 13 residues. V gave up 7 bases and J gave up 3 bases; unmatched junction bases: 5. Here the CDR3 DNA reads TGTGCCAGCATTCCCGGGACAGACTATGGCTACACCATC. It translates to CASIPGTDYGYTI.

Turning to this clonotype: This could be a read error, since a much larger clone is one nucleotide away. The chain couples TRBV4-2 to TRBJ2-1; 10 nucleotides match TRBD2. CDR1 is LGHNA, CDR2 YNFKEQ, per germline. This CDR3 region has 16 residues. The CDR3 coding sequence is TGTGCCAGCAGCCAGGAAACCGGGACTAGCGTCAATGAGCAGCTCTTC. Its translation: CASSQETGTSVNEQLF.